This T cell receptor (beta chain) was captured by sequencing in a study of blood T cell repertoires in COVID-19. At the level of the study: Sites across the United States, Italy and Spain contributed samples from acute and convalescent COVID-19.

Trimming cost V 4 bases and J 10 bases; bases outside gene matches: 16. Looked up from germline, CDR1 is SGHAT and CDR2 is FQNNGV. The CDR3 extends over 16 amino acids. Clones were read by immunoSEQ multiplex PCR, and TCRdb kept only the in-frame ones, dropping some. The repertoire holds some 200,000 clones, with 75% to 90% as singletons. Enrolled through a virtual design, the participants were between roughly 18 and 95 years of age and came from approximately 25 US areas. This receptor was obtained from a young woman in a cohort exposed to, infected with or recovered from COVID-19 (not recorded which). The J gene is TRBJ1-1, the V gene TRBV11-2; 9 bases line up with TRBD1. The source material was PBMCs or T cells enriched from blood (not recorded which). DNA for the CDR3: TGTGCCAGCAGCTGGGGTTCGGGACAGGGTACGGGCGGAGCTTTCTTT. This encodes CASSWGSGQGTGGAFF.